The entry that follows covers one T cell receptor (beta chain) sequence. The sample comes from a study of blood T cell repertoires in COVID-19. Study context: There were acute and convalescent COVID-19 samples, and they came from the United States, Italy and Spain. PBMCs, B-cell-depleted T cells, or T cells provided the cDNA or gDNA that made up the material.

This table comes from immunoSEQ multiplex PCR, and its TCRdb copy is limited to in-frame clones, with some not included. The sample carries some 350,000 clones, 87% recorded once. This receptor was taken from a woman aged 45-65 years with COVID-19, enrolled during active disease. The sample was peripheral blood.

The CDR3 DNA follows: TGTGCCAGCAGCTTAGCGGCGGGGAGGGATGGCTACACCTTC. It is translated as CASSLAAGRDGYTF. The chain carries TRBV11-3 and TRBJ1-2; D is undetermined. Germline V CDR1 and CDR2: SGHNT, YENEEA. Trimming stripped 1 base from V and 6 bases from J, with 12 bases between. This CDR3 has 14 residues.